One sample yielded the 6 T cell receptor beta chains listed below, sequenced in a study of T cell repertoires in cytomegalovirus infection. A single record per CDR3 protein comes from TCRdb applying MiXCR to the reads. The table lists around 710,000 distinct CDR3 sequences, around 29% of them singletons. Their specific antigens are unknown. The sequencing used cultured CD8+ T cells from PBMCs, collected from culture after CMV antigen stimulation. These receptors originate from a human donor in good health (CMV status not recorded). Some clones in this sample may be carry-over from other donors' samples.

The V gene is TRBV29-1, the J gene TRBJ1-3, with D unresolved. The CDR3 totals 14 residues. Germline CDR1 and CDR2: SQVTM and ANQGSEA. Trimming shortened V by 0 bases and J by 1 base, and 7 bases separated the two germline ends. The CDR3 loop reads CSVEEGSSGNTIYF. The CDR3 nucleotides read TGCAGCGTTGAAGAAGGCAGTTCTGGAAACACCATATATTTT.

Here the CDR3 reads CASSFVGTGTYNEQFF. The CDR3 DNA follows: TGCGCCAGCAGCTTTGTAGGGACAGGGACCTACAATGAGCAGTTCTTC. V usage is TRBV4-1 and J usage is TRBJ2-1; 9 nucleotides agree with TRBD1. The CDR3 covers 16 residues. Germline CDR1 and CDR2: MGHRA and YSYEKL. Unmatched junction bases numbered 7, after V lost 5 bases and J lost 2 bases.

CDR3 nucleotide sequence: TGTGCTAGTGGTTTGCCACGGCCGGGACAGGGGGTCAAATCGAGGGGCTACACCTTC. Its protein product is CASGLPRPGQGVKSRGYTF. The rearrangement joins TRBV12-5 to TRBJ1-2; TRBD1 matches 11 bases. The CDR3 sequence is 19 residues long. V lost 2 bases, J lost 8 bases, and 19 bases stayed unmatched. CDR1 and CDR2 from the germline V gene are LGHNT and FRNRAP.

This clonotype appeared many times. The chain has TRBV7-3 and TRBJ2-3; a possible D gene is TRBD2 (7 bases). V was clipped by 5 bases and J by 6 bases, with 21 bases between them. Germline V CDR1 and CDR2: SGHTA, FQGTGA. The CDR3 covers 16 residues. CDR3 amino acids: CASSRSVAGAHDTQYF. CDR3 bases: TGTGCCAGCAGCCGAAGTGTGGCGGGGGCACACGATACGCAGTATTTT.

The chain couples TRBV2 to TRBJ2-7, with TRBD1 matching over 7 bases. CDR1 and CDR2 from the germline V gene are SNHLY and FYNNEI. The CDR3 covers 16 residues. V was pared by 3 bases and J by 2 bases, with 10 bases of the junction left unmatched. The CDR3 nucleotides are TGTGCCAGCAGTGATTTGGGAATAGGGACAGCCTACGAGCAGTACGTC. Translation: CASSDLGIGTAYEQYV.

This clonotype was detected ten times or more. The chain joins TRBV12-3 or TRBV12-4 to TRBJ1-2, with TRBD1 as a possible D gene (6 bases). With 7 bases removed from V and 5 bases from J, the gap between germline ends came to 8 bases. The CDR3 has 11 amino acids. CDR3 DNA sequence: TGTGCCAGCACTGGGACATATGGCTACACCTTC. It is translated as CASTGTYGYTF.